Below are 27 T cell receptor beta chains sequenced from a single sample in a study of cytomegalovirus exposure and HLA in healthy donors. Primers for the PCR totalled 60 Vbeta and 13 Jbeta. Method: immunoSEQ multiplex PCR; TCRdb's copy keeps in-frame clones and lacks some. The top ten clones hold approximately 9.7% of a sample with 110,000 to 150,000 clones, about 80% of them seen once. Input material: PBMCs. These receptors originate from a woman in her sixties in good health and CMV-seropositive.

This chain connects TRBV4-3 to TRBJ2-6; TRBD2 matches 7 bases. V gave up 0 bases and J gave up 1 base; unmatched junction bases: 0. The CDR3 runs to 16 residues. The germline V gene encodes CDR1 LGHNA and CDR2 YSLEER. The CDR3 region is CASSQERESGANVLTF. For the CDR3, the DNA is TGCGCCAGCAGCCAAGAGCGGGAGTCTGGGGCCAACGTCCTGACTTTC.

The count of this clone is one. The V gene is TRBV9, the J gene TRBJ1-1, with 8 bases aligning to TRBD1. From germline, CDR1 is SGDLS and CDR2 YYNGEE. V dropped 4 bases and J dropped 5; count of bases not matched to a gene: 7. The CDR3 extends over 14 amino acids. CDR3 nucleotide sequence: TGTGCCAGCAGCAAATCACAGGGGGTGACTGAAGCTTTCTTT. It yields the protein CASSKSQGVTEAFF.

The chain recombines TRBV27 with TRBJ2-3; D may be TRBD2 (5 bases). V dropped 4 bases and J dropped 2 bases, with 16 bases sitting between them. Per the germline V gene, CDR1 is MNHEY and CDR2 is SMNVEV (reference sequence). The CDR3 has 16 amino acids. CDR3 DNA: TGTGCCAGCAGTTCCTACCCCCCGGGGTCCACAGATACGCAGTATTTT. It yields the protein CASSSYPPGSTDTQYF.

The genes are TRBV5-1 and TRBJ2-5; D might be TRBD2 (5 bases). This CDR3 comprises 15 residues. Per germline, CDR1 SGHRS and CDR2 YFSETQ. The V end was cut by 3 bases, the J end by 3 bases, with 15 bases between. The CDR3 bases are TGCGCCAGCAGCTCCGGGATAAGACAAGAAGAGACCCAGTACTTC. Protein sequence: CASSSGIRQEETQYF.

This chain joins TRBV5-1 and TRBJ2-7, with 10 bases aligning to TRBD1. With 4 bases clipped from V and 2 bases from J, the junction kept 6 bases outside the gene matches. The CDR3 is 15 residues long. Germline CDR1 is SGHRS and CDR2 is YFSETQ. CDR3 bases: TGCGCCAGCAGCCCGGGGACAGGGGCGACCTACGAGCAGTACTTC. Amino acids: CASSPGTGATYEQYF. Together with reference TRBV5-1 and TRBJ2-7, the CDR3 gives the full variable domain: KAGVTQTPRYLIKTRGQQVTLSCSPISGHRSVSWYQQTPGQGLQFLFEYFSETQRNKGNFPGRFSGRQFSNSRSEMNVSTLELGDSALYLCASSPGTGATYEQYFGPGTRLTVT.

The V call is TRBV2, the J call TRBJ1-5; a weak D match, TRBD1 (5 bases). Germline V gives CDR1 SNHLY, CDR2 FYNNEI. CDR3 size: 15 residues. The germline V and J ends were trimmed by 8 bases and 5 bases, with 19 bases remaining between them. CDR3 bases: TGTGCCAGCGGGACTTCCGAGGGGTCGTATCAGCCCCAGCATTTT. Translation: CASGTSEGSYQPQHF.

In its sample, this clone was seen a few times. The chain combines TRBV10-3 with TRBJ2-2, with D possibly being TRBD2 (6 bases). Trimming took off 4 bases at V and 6 bases at J, with 15 bases between the two ends. The length of the CDR3 is 15 residues. Germline-derived CDR1 and CDR2 are ENHRY and SYGVKD. The CDR3 DNA reads as TGTGCCATCAGTGTGGTCGGGAGAGGGGCCGGGGAGCTGTTTTTT. This translates into CAISVVGRGAGELFF.

The genes are TRBV9 and TRBJ2-2, with D possibly TRBD1 on 6 matching bases. Germline CDR1 SGDLS, CDR2 YYNGEE. The CDR3 is 17 residues long. With 2 bases removed from V and 2 bases from J, the gap between germline ends came to 16 bases. The CDR3 reads CASSVGVRTANTGELFF. The CDR3 nucleotides read TGTGCCAGCAGCGTCGGGGTACGGACAGCAAACACCGGGGAGCTGTTTTTT.

The CDR3: CASSMGDTGGTEAFF. The CDR3 DNA reads TGTGCCAGTAGTATGGGGGATACCGGGGGCACTGAAGCTTTCTTT. The chain links TRBV19 to TRBJ1-1; a possible D gene is TRBD1 (5 bases). Germline-derived CDR1 and CDR2 are LNHDA and SQIVND (reference sequence). Trimming removed 3 bases from V and 4 bases from J, with 15 bases in between. This CDR3 has 15 amino acids.

The gene calls are TRBV11-3 and TRBJ2-5; D is perhaps TRBD2 (6 bases). With 5 bases removed from V and 4 bases from J, the gap between germline ends came to 17 bases. The CDR3 runs 15 residues. Per germline, CDR1 SGHNT and CDR2 YENEEA. The CDR3 nucleotides read TGTGCCAGCAGCCACGCCTGGGGAGGCGGAGAGACCCAGTACTTC. It translates to CASSHAWGGGETQYF. Supplemented by reference TRBV11-3 and TRBJ2-5, the full variable domain reads EAGVVQSPRYKIIEKKQPVAFWCNPISGHNTLYWYLQNLGQGPELLIRYENEEAVDDSQLPKDRFSAERLKGVDSTLKIQPAELGDSAVYLCASSHAWGGGETQYFGPGTRLLVL.

The genes are TRBV7-9 and TRBJ2-3; 7 bases agree with TRBD1. Trimming at V came to 5 bases and at J to 1 base, leaving 6 bases not matched to a gene. Per germline, CDR1 SEHNR and CDR2 FQNEAQ (reference sequence). There are 15 residues in the CDR3. The CDR3 DNA reads TGTGCCAGCAGCGTACAGGGGATCGGCACAGATACGCAGTATTTT. It codes for CASSVQGIGTDTQYF.

The chain employs TRBV2 and TRBJ2-7; 12 nucleotides match TRBD2. After removal of 3 bases from V and 4 bases from J, the junction contained 10 bases not matched to a gene. The germline V gene has CDR1 SNHLY and CDR2 FYNNEI. The CDR3 has 17 residues. This chain's CDR3 is CASSDYRLAGERYEQYF. CDR3 nucleotide sequence: TGTGCCAGCAGTGACTATAGACTAGCGGGAGAACGATACGAGCAGTACTTC. The full variable domain, with the rest looked up from reference TRBV2 and TRBJ2-7, is EPEVTQTPSHQVTQMGQEVILRCVPISNHLYFYWYRQILGQKVEFLVSFYNNEISEKSEIFDDQFSVERPDGSNFTLKIRSTKLEDSAMYFCASSDYRLAGERYEQYFGPGTRLTVT.

This clone came up a few times. The rearrangement links TRBV6-5 to TRBJ2-5; D not certain. The tail of the sequence fits TRBJ2-7 better, so the J call may be wrong. CDR3 length: 14 residues. Per germline, CDR1 MNHEY and CDR2 SVGAGI. The CDR3 loop is CASSPQISTYEQYF. DNA for the CDR3: TGTGCCAGCAGTCCTCAAATTAGTACCTACGAGCAGTACTTC.

V gene TRBV7-9 combines with J gene TRBJ2-2, with TRBD2 identical over 11 bases. The germline V gene encodes CDR1 SEHNR and CDR2 FQNEAQ (reference sequence). V lost 5 bases, J lost 4 bases, and 12 bases stayed unmatched. This CDR3 region has 18 residues. The CDR3 is CASSVRVLAGGSTGELFF. The DNA for the CDR3 is TGTGCCAGCAGCGTTAGGGTCCTAGCGGGAGGAAGCACCGGGGAGCTGTTTTTT.

The chain couples TRBV9 to TRBJ1-1; maybe TRBD1 (5 bases). CDR3 size: 14 residues. Germline assignment: CDR1 SGDLS and CDR2 YYNGEE. The V end lost 5 bases, the J end lost 1 base, and 12 bases lay between the germline ends. The CDR3 region has the DNA TGTGCCAGCAGTAGACAGCTTCAGAACACTGAAGCTTTCTTT. This sequence encodes CASSRQLQNTEAFF. The variable domain in full, with the rest retrieved from reference TRBV9 and TRBJ1-1, is DSGVTQTPKHLITATGQRVTLRCSPRSGDLSVYWYQQSLDQGLQFLIQYYNGEERAKGNILERFSAQQFPDLHSELNLSSLELGDSALYFCASSRQLQNTEAFFGQGTRLTVV.

The chain carries TRBV11-3 and TRBJ1-1; D not resolved. V was cut by 0 bases and J by 1 base, with 9 bases left in between. The CDR3 extends over 15 amino acids. Germline CDR1 SGHNT, CDR2 YENEEA. For the CDR3, the DNA is TGTGCCAGCAGCTTAGATGGCAGTTCGAACACTGAAGCTTTCTTT. The encoded protein is CASSLDGSSNTEAFF.

This chain connects TRBV28 to TRBJ1-5; the D gene is possibly TRBD1 (6 bases). The length of the CDR3 is 15 residues. Trimming cost V 3 bases and J 1 base, with 10 bases left between them. Per the germline V gene, CDR1 is MDHEN and CDR2 is SYDVKM. For the CDR3, the DNA is TGTGCCAGCAGTTTCGGTCAGGGGAGCAATCAGCCCCAGCATTTT. Its translation: CASSFGQGSNQPQHF.

The chain links TRBV2 to TRBJ2-3; D may be TRBD2 (5 bases). Germline V gives CDR1 SNHLY, CDR2 FYNNEI. The CDR3 totals 13 residues. The germline V and J ends were trimmed by 3 bases and 5 bases, with 9 bases remaining between them. The CDR3 DNA sequence: TGTGCCAGCAGTGAGCGGGCCAGAGATACGCAGTATTTT. Encoded protein: CASSERARDTQYF.

The genes are TRBV30 and TRBJ2-7; the D is unclear. This CDR3 has 14 residues. The germline V gene has CDR1 GTSNPN and CDR2 SVGIG (reference sequence). With 1 base removed from V and 5 bases from J, the gap between germline ends came to 15 bases. The CDR3 coding sequence is TGTGCCTGGAGTGGGTCTCAAATAGTTAACGAGCAGTACTTC. It is translated as CAWSGSQIVNEQYF.

The V and J genes are TRBV6-1 and TRBJ2-5; D ambiguous. Trimming took off 4 bases at V and 7 bases at J, with 7 bases between the two ends. CDR1 is MNHNS and CDR2 is SASEGT in the germline V gene. The CDR3 extends over 11 amino acids. The DNA for the CDR3 is TGTGCCAGCAGTGGCGTGCGGACCCAGTACTTC. It yields the protein CASSGVRTQYF.

The chain combines TRBV7-9 with TRBJ2-5; 10 positions agree with TRBD1. CDR3 length equals 17 residues. Germline loops: CDR1 SEHNR, CDR2 FQNEAQ (reference sequence). V shed 5 bases and J 8 bases; nucleotides not matched to a gene: 17. CDR3 residues: CASSTPLLDRGRETQYF. The DNA of the CDR3 is TGTGCCAGCAGCACACCCCTCCTGGACAGGGGGAGGGAAACCCAGTACTTC.

The V gene is TRBV6-1, the J gene TRBJ1-2; D call uncertain. The V gene's germline CDR1 is MNHNS and CDR2 SASEGT. The CDR3 covers 13 residues. V lost 2 bases to trimming and J lost 8 bases, with 12 bases between them. CDR3 in DNA: TGTGCCAGCAGTGAAAATTTGGGCGGGGGCTACACCTTC. It specifies CASSENLGGGYTF.

The V call is TRBV7-6, the J call TRBJ2-1; 11 bases map to TRBD2. The germline CDR1 and CDR2 sequences are SGHVS and FNYEAQ. The J segment lost 0 bases and the V segment lost 0 bases, leaving 10 bases of the junction unmatched. The CDR3 loop spans 20 amino acids. Here the CDR3 DNA reads TGTGCCAGCAGCTTAGCGCCGGGACTAGCGGACCCGAGCTCCTACAATGAGCAGTTCTTC. Translation gives CASSLAPGLADPSSYNEQFF.

The chain has TRBV5-4 and TRBJ1-2, with 12 bases identical to TRBD1. The CDR3 runs 15 residues. From germline, CDR1 is SGHNT and CDR2 YYREEE (reference sequence). V shed 5 bases and J 4 bases; nucleotides not matched to a gene: 6. The CDR3 is CASSFGTGGVYGYTF. CDR3 DNA: TGTGCCAGCAGTTTTGGGACAGGGGGCGTCTATGGCTACACCTTC.

This clone was detected only once. The chain has TRBV7-9 and TRBJ1-3, with 7 bases identical to TRBD1. V was pared by 5 bases and J by 8 bases, with 0 bases of the junction left unmatched. CDR3 length: 11 amino acids. CDR1 SEHNR and CDR2 FQNEAQ come from the germline V gene (reference sequence). In DNA, the CDR3 is TGTGCCAGCAGCCAGGGGGACACCATATATTTT. Its translation: CASSQGDTIYF.

CDR3 loop: CASRESGEASYEQYF. The CDR3, as DNA: TGTGCCAGCAGGGAGAGCGGGGAAGCATCCTACGAGCAGTACTTC. This sequence joins TRBV28 and TRBJ2-7; 7 positions match TRBD2. Unmatched junction bases numbered 9, after V lost 6 bases and J lost 1 base. The CDR3 consists of 15 residues. The germline gives CDR1 MDHEN, CDR2 SYDVKM.

V gene TRBV7-9 combines with J gene TRBJ2-1, with TRBD2 as a possible D gene (5 bases). V was shortened by 0 bases and J by 0 bases, with 6 bases between the two germline ends. CDR3 length: 15 amino acids. Germline CDR1 is SEHNR and CDR2 is FQNEAQ (reference sequence). As DNA, the CDR3 is TGTGCCAGCAGCTTAGCAGGGAGCTCCTACAATGAGCAGTTCTTC. This gives the protein CASSLAGSSYNEQFF.